This T cell receptor beta chain was recorded in a study of T cell repertoires in cytomegalovirus infection. This clonotype occurred many times. Its specificity is not known. TCRdb re-derived calls from the reads in MiXCR, one entry per CDR3 protein. The data contain 150,000 to 200,000 distinct CDR3 sequences, approximately 21% of them seen just once; the ten biggest clones take up roughly 25%. From germline, CDR1 is SEHNR and CDR2 FQNEAQ (reference sequence). The V end lost 1 base, the J end lost 2 bases, and 10 bases lay between the germline ends. This CDR3 contains 15 residues. The chain links TRBV7-9 to TRBJ2-3; no clear D gene. Sequencing used CD8+ T cells from cultured PBMCs, obtained from culture after CMV antigen stimulation. The origin of this receptor is a human donor in good health (CMV status not recorded). Some clones in this sample may be carry-over from other donors' samples. The CDR3 nucleotides read TGTGCCAGCAGCTTAGGGTTCGGGTTCACAGATACGCAGTATTTT. Residues: CASSLGFGFTDTQYF.